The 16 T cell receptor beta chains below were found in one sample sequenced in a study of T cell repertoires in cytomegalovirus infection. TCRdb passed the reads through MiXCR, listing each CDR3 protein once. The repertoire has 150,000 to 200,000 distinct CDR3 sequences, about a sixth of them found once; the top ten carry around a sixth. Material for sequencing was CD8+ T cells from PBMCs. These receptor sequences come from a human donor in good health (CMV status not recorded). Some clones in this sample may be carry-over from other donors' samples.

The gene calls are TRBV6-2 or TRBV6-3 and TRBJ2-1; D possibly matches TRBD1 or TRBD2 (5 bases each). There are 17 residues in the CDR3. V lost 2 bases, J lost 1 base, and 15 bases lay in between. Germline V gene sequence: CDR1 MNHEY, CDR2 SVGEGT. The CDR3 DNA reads TGTGCCAGCAGTTACCTGGGTCGGGACCCGTCCTACAATGAGCAGTTCTTC. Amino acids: CASSYLGRDPSYNEQFF.

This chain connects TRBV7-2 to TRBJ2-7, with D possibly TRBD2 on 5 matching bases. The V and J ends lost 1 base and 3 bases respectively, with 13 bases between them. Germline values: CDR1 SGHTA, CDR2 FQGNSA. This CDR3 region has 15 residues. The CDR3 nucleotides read TGTGCCAGCAGCTTAGAGGATAGCGACGGCTACGAGCAGTACTTC. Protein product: CASSLEDSDGYEQYF.

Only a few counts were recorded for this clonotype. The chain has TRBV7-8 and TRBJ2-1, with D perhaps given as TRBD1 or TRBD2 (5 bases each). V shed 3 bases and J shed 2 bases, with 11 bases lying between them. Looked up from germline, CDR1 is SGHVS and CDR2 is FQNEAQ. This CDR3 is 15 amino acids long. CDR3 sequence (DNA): TGTGCCAGCAGCTTGGGACCCGACACCTACAATGAGCAGTTCTTC. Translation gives CASSLGPDTYNEQFF.

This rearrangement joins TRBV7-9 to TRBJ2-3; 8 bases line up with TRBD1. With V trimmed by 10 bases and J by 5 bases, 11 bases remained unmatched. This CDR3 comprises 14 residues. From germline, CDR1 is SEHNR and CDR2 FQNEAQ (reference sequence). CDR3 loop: CATYPGQVVDTQYF. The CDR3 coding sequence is TGTGCCACCTATCCGGGACAGGTTGTAGATACGCAGTATTTT.

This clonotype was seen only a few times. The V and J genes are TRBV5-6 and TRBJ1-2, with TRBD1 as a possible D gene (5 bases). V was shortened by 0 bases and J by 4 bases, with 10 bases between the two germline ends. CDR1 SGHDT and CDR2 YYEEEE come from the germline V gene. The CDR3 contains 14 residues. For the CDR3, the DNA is TGTGCCAGCAGCTTGGAGCAGGGTGGCTATGGCTACACCTTC. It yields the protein CASSLEQGGYGYTF. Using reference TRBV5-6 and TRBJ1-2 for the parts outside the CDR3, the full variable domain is DAGVTQSPTHLIKTRGQQVTLRCSPKSGHDTVSWYQQALGQGPQFIFQYYEEEERQRGNFPDRFSGHQFPNYSSELNVNALLLGDSALYLCASSLEQGGYGYTFGSGTRLTVV.

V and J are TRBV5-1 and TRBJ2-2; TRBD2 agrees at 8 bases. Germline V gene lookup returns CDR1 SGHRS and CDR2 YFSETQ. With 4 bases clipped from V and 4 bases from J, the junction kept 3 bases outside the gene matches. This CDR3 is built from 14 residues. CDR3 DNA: TGCGCCAGCAGCCCCGGGAGGGGCACCGGGGAGCTGTTTTTT. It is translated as CASSPGRGTGELFF.

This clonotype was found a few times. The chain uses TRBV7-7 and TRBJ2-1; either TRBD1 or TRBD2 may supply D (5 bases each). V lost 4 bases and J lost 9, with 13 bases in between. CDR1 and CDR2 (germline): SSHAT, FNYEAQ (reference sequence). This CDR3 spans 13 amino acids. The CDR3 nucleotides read TGTGCCAGCAGCTCCGGGACGGGCGGTGAGCAGTTCTTC. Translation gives CASSSGTGGEQFF.

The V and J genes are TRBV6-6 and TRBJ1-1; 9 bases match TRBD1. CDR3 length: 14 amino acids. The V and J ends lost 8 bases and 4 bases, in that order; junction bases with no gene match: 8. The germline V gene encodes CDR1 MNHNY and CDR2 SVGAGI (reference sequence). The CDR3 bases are TGTGCCAGCCAACGGACAGGGGAGGGCACTGAAGCTTTCTTT. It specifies CASQRTGEGTEAFF.

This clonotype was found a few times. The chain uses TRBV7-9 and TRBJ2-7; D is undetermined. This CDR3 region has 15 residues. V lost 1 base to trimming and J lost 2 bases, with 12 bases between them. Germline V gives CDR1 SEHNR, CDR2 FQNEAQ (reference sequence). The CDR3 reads CASSLVGTRTYEQYF. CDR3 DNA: TGTGCCAGCAGCTTAGTAGGCACCAGAACCTACGAGCAGTACTTC.

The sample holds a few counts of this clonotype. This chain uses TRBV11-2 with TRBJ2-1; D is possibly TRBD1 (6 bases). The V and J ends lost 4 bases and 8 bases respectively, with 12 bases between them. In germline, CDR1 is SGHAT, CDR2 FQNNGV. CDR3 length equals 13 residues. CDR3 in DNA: TGTGCCAGCAGCTCCGGAAGGGGGTATGAGCAGTTCTTC. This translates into CASSSGRGYEQFF. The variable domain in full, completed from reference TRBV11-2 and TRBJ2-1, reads EAGVAQSPRYKIIEKRQSVAFWCNPISGHATLYWYQQILGQGPKLLIQFQNNGVVDDSQLPKDRFSAERLKGVDSTLKIQPAKLEDSAVYLCASSSGRGYEQFFGPGTRLTVL.

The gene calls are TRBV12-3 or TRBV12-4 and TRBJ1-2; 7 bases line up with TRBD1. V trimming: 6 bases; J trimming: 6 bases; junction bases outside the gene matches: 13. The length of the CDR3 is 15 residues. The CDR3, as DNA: TGTGCCAGCAGCCTGACAAGGACAGGTCTGGATGGCTACACCTTC. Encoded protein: CASSLTRTGLDGYTF.

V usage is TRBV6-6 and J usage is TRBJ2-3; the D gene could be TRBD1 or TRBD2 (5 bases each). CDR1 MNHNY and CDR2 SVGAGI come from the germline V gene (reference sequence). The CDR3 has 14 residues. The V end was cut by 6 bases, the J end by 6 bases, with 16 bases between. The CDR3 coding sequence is TGTGCCAGCAGCAACCGGGACCTACTGGATACGCAGTATTTT. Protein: CASSNRDLLDTQYF.

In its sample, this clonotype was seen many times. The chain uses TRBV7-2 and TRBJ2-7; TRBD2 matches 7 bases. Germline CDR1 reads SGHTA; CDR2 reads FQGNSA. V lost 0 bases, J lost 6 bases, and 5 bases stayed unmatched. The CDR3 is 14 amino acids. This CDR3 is CASSLAGGISEQYF. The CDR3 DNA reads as TGTGCCAGCAGCTTAGCGGGGGGGATCTCCGAGCAGTACTTC.

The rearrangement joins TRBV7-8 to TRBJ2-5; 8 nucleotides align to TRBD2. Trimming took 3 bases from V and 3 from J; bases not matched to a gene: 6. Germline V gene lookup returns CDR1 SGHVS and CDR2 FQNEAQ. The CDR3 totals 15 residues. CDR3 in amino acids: CASSLSGTSEETQYF. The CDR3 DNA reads TGTGCCAGCAGCTTGTCCGGGACTAGTGAAGAGACCCAGTACTTC.

Here the CDR3 reads CSAREAQGINEQYF. The CDR3 coding sequence is TGCAGTGCTAGAGAGGCGCAGGGGATTAACGAGCAGTACTTC. V and J are TRBV20-1 and TRBJ2-7, with D possibly TRBD1 on 6 matching bases. Germline CDR1 and CDR2: DFQATT and SNEGSKA (reference sequence). CDR3 length: 14 residues. V was clipped by 0 bases and J by 5 bases, with 14 bases between them.

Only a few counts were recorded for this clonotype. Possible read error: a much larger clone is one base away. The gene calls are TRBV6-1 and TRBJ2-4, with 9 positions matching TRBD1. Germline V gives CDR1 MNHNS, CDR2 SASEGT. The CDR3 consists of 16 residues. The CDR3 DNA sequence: TGTGCCCGCAGTGAAAGACAGGGGGTGGACAAAAACATTCAGTACTTC. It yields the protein CARSERQGVDKNIQYF.